The 30 T cell receptor beta chains in this list originate from one sample, sequenced in a study of T cell repertoires in cytomegalovirus infection. TCRdb recomputed calls from the reads with MiXCR, one row per CDR3 protein. The sample lists about 830,000 distinct CDR3 sequences; roughly 33% were seen once. Their target antigens are unknown. The material sequenced was cultured CD8+ T cells from PBMCs, taken from culture after CMV antigen stimulation. These receptors came from a human donor in good health (CMV status not recorded). Some clones in this sample may be carry-over from other donors' samples.

This clonotype was detected a few times. This chain's CDR3 is CASSQAVSQPPYEQYV. CDR3 nucleotide sequence: TGCGCCAGCAGTCAAGCTGTAAGCCAACCTCCCTACGAGCAGTACGTC. J is TRBJ2-7 and V is TRBV23-1; unclear D gene. TRBV23-1 is filed as an ORF, its function uncertain. V was shortened by 2 bases and J by 2 bases, with 16 bases between the two germline ends. The length of the CDR3 is 16 residues.

This clonotype was recorded a few times. One end of the junction varies from germline; a read error may be responsible. The CDR3 coding sequence is TGTGCCAGCAGGGACAGGGTCTACGATGAGCAGTTCTTC. Translated: CASRDRVYDEQFF. The gene calls are TRBV3-1 and TRBJ2-1; 8 nucleotides align to TRBD1. The germline CDR1 and CDR2 sequences are LGHDT and YNNKEL (reference sequence). The CDR3 runs 13 residues.

Only a few counts were recorded for this clonotype. The CDR3 spells CASSWVRGDQPQHF. The DNA for the CDR3 is TGTGCCAGCAGTTGGGTCAGGGGGGATCAGCCCCAGCATTTT. This chain joins TRBV27 and TRBJ1-5; 7 nucleotides align to TRBD1. V shed 4 bases and J 5 bases; nucleotides not matched to a gene: 5. The germline gives CDR1 MNHEY, CDR2 SMNVEV (reference sequence). CDR3 length: 14 amino acids.

The rearrangement links TRBV10-2 to TRBJ1-2; 9 bases align to TRBD1. With 2 bases clipped from V and 7 bases from J, the junction kept 8 bases outside the gene matches. Germline assignment: CDR1 WSHSY and CDR2 SAAADI. There are 15 residues in the CDR3. CDR3 DNA sequence: TGCGCCAGCAGTGAGCATACAGGGGGCGGGAGTGGCTACACCTTC. Translating gives CASSEHTGGGSGYTF.

V is TRBV2 and J is TRBJ2-1; tentatively, D is TRBD1 (6 bases). Germline CDR1 SNHLY, CDR2 FYNNEI. The V and J ends lost 4 bases and 7 bases respectively, with 14 bases between them. This CDR3 contains 14 residues. CDR3 nucleotides: TGTGCCAGCAGTGCCTCCACAGGGCGAAATGAGCAGTTCTTC. Translating it yields CASSASTGRNEQFF. The whole variable domain, remainder taken from reference TRBV2 and TRBJ2-1, is EPEVTQTPSHQVTQMGQEVILRCVPISNHLYFYWYRQILGQKVEFLVSFYNNEISEKSEIFDDQFSVERPDGSNFTLKIRSTKLEDSAMYFCASSASTGRNEQFFGPGTRLTVL.

This clonotype occurred a few times. V is TRBV6-1 and J is TRBJ1-2, with D uncertain. This CDR3 is 15 amino acids long. The V end was cut by 4 bases, the J end by 6 bases, with 18 bases between. CDR1 is MNHNS and CDR2 is SASEGT in the germline V gene. The CDR3 bases are TGTGCCAGCAGTGTGACGGCCGGTCCCCTAGATGGCTACACCTTC. This gives the protein CASSVTAGPLDGYTF.

In this sample, this clonotype turned up a few times. The chain joins TRBV20-1 to TRBJ2-7; possibly TRBD2 for D (6 bases). V was clipped by 0 bases and J by 0 bases, with 12 bases between them. The germline gives CDR1 DFQATT, CDR2 SNEGSKA (reference sequence). The CDR3 sequence is 15 residues long. DNA for the CDR3: TGCAGTGCTAGAGATCGGCACGGGAGCTCCTACGAGCAGTACGTC. Amino acid sequence: CSARDRHGSSYEQYV.

This clonotype was observed many times. This chain joins TRBV7-8 and TRBJ2-7, with D unresolved. The V gene lost 1 base and the J gene lost 4 bases, with 5 bases spanning the gap. This CDR3 contains 12 residues. The V gene's germline CDR1 is SGHVS and CDR2 FQNEAQ. The CDR3 sequence: CASSLVDYEQYV. The CDR3, as DNA: TGTGCCAGCAGCTTAGTAGATTACGAGCAGTACGTC.

The chain's CDR3 is CASSFPSQTGDNEQFF. CDR3 sequence (DNA): TGTGCCAGCAGCTTCCCCTCTCAAACGGGGGACAATGAGCAGTTCTTC. This sequence joins TRBV7-4 and TRBJ2-1, with D possibly TRBD2 on 6 matching bases. The germline gives CDR1 SGHVT, CDR2 SQSDAQ. The CDR3 is 16 residues long. The V end lost 3 bases, the J end lost 5 bases, and 17 bases lay between the germline ends.

The chain links TRBV2 to TRBJ1-5; D is uncertain. V gave up 1 base and J gave up 8 bases, with 9 bases separating them. The CDR3 is 13 amino acids. The germline gives CDR1 SNHLY, CDR2 FYNNEI. The CDR3 nucleotides are TGTGCCAGCAGTGAAGGACACCTCGAGCCCCAGCATTTT. Translation gives CASSEGHLEPQHF.

This chain uses TRBV6-6 with TRBJ1-1, with D unclear. V lost 7 bases and J 2 bases, leaving 8 bases between the germline ends. Looked up from germline, CDR1 is MNHNY and CDR2 is SVGAGI (reference sequence). The length of the CDR3 is 12 residues. In DNA form, the CDR3 reads TGTGCCAGCAAATACGGTAACACTGAAGCTTTCTTT. Translating it yields CASKYGNTEAFF.

Many counts were recorded for this clonotype. This sequence joins TRBV6-5 and TRBJ1-2; 10 bases align to TRBD1. CDR3 length: 13 residues. After removal of 4 bases from V and 5 bases from J, the junction contained 1 base not matched to a gene. Germline V gene data show CDR1 as MNHEY and CDR2 as SVGAGI. This CDR3 reads CASSSGQGYGYTF. In DNA form, the CDR3 reads TGTGCCAGCAGTTCGGGACAGGGGTATGGCTACACCTTC.

V usage is TRBV6-6 and J usage is TRBJ2-7; 10 bases align to TRBD1. J lost 0 bases, V lost 6 bases, and 2 bases had no gene match. Per germline, CDR1 MNHNY and CDR2 SVGAGI (reference sequence). This CDR3 spans 14 amino acids. The CDR3 region has the DNA TGTGCCAGCAGCGACAGGGGGCGCTCCTACGAGCAGTACTTC. It encodes CASSDRGRSYEQYF.

This clonotype was counted many times. V gene TRBV7-2 combines with J gene TRBJ2-2; 8 positions match TRBD1. The V gene end was trimmed by 3 bases and the J gene end by 7 bases; junction bases not matched to a gene: 1. The CDR3 has 13 residues. Germline V CDR1 and CDR2: SGHTA, FQGNSA. CDR3 DNA: TGTGCCAGCAGCTTCGGGACAGGCGGGGAGCTGTTTTTT. This gives the protein CASSFGTGGELFF.

This clonotype appeared a few times. The chain is built from TRBV12-5 and TRBJ1-1; D is ambiguous. CDR3 size: 15 residues. Germline V gene data show CDR1 as LGHNT and CDR2 as FRNRAP. V was shortened by 0 bases and J by 3 bases, with 11 bases between the two germline ends. The CDR3 nucleotides are TGTGCTAGTGGTTTGGTACAAGGCACCTACACTGAAGCTTTCTTT. Translated: CASGLVQGTYTEAFF.

Concerning this clonotype: It may be a read error: a sequence one base away is much more abundant. The rearrangement links TRBV7-8 to TRBJ2-1; 9 nucleotides line up with TRBD2. In germline, CDR1 is SGHVS, CDR2 FQNEAQ. The CDR3 spans 18 residues. For the CDR3, the DNA is TGTGTCAGCAGCCCGGGACTAGCCCTCCCTCGGAGGCGGAATGAGCAGTTCTTC. Amino acid sequence: CVSSPGLALPRRRNEQFF.

This clonotype was seen at least ten times. V usage is TRBV6-6 and J usage is TRBJ1-2; no clear D gene. Trimming stripped 8 bases from V and 1 base from J, with 8 bases between. Germline-derived CDR1 and CDR2 are MNHNY and SVGAGI (reference sequence). CDR3 length equals 12 residues. The CDR3 bases are TGTGCCAGCTTCGTCTTTAACTATGGCTACACCTTC. It specifies CASFVFNYGYTF.

The V call is TRBV25-1, the J call TRBJ1-3; no reliable D call. V was cut by 1 base and J by 0 bases, with 7 bases left in between. This CDR3 contains 15 residues. Germline CDR1 and CDR2: MGHDK and SYGVNS. CDR3 in DNA: TGTGCCAGCAGTGAATCTGGCAACTCTGGAAACACCATATATTTT. Amino acids: CASSESGNSGNTIYF.

V is TRBV27 and J is TRBJ1-1; D not resolved. In germline, CDR1 is MNHEY, CDR2 SMNVEV (reference sequence). There are 16 residues in the CDR3. V was cut by 2 bases and J by 7 bases, with 20 bases left in between. The CDR3 DNA follows: TGTGCCAGCAGTTTAGCAAGGGCCCCATTCGTTAATGAAGCTTTCTTT. This codes for CASSLARAPFVNEAFF.

J is TRBJ2-1 and V is TRBV24-1; 10 positions match TRBD2. Germline CDR1 is KGHDR and CDR2 is SFDVKD. The CDR3 extends over 19 amino acids. Trimming removed 2 bases from V and 4 bases from J; junction bases left unmatched: 13. CDR3 amino acids: CATSDSSTSGEAGYNEQFF. The CDR3, as DNA: TGTGCCACCAGTGATTCGAGTACTAGCGGGGAAGCAGGGTACAATGAGCAGTTCTTC.

This clonotype has ten or more counts. This chain joins TRBV20-1 and TRBJ1-2, with 7 positions matching TRBD1. With V trimmed by 3 bases and J by 3 bases, 10 bases remained unmatched. Per the germline V gene, CDR1 is DFQATT and CDR2 is SNEGSKA (reference sequence). The CDR3 totals 15 residues. The CDR3: CSARTTGQAYYGYTF. The CDR3 coding sequence is TGCAGTGCTAGGACAACTGGACAGGCTTACTATGGCTACACCTTC.

In its sample, this clonotype was seen many times. The V call is TRBV12-3 or TRBV12-4, the J call TRBJ2-5, with 10 bases lining up with TRBD2. The CDR3 has 15 residues. Unmatched junction bases numbered 1, after V lost 0 bases and J lost 3 bases. CDR3 amino acids: CASSLALAGEETQYF. The CDR3, as DNA: TGTGCCAGCAGTTTAGCGCTAGCGGGGGAAGAGACCCAGTACTTC.

V is TRBV29-1 and J is TRBJ2-1; D gene ambiguous. The CDR3 loop spans 15 amino acids. With 4 bases removed from V and 2 bases from J, the gap between germline ends came to 15 bases. Per germline, CDR1 SQVTM and CDR2 ANQGSEA. The CDR3 reads CSVGLTLRTYNEQFF. CDR3 bases: TGCAGCGTTGGATTGACCCTAAGGACCTACAATGAGCAGTTCTTC.

This clonotype was found a few times. The chain has TRBV27 and TRBJ1-2; TRBD1 aligns across 8 bases. The CDR3 contains 16 residues. Germline V gene data show CDR1 as MNHEY and CDR2 as SMNVEV (reference sequence). The V segment lost 5 bases and the J segment 3 bases; nucleotides outside the gene matches: 11. The CDR3 is CASSLTGQGGDYGYTF. The CDR3 nucleotides are TGTGCCAGCAGTCTCACAGGACAGGGTGGAGACTATGGCTACACCTTC.

The genes are TRBV14 and TRBJ2-5; D is unresolved. Trimming took off 2 bases at V and 5 bases at J, with 12 bases between the two ends. The CDR3 loop spans 14 amino acids. CDR1 is SGHDN and CDR2 is FVKESK in the germline V gene. The CDR3 region has the DNA TGTGCCAGCAGCCAAAGTACGGTCCTGGAGACCCAGTACTTC. It specifies CASSQSTVLETQYF.

This sequence joins TRBV12-3 or TRBV12-4 and TRBJ2-2; TRBD2 matches 16 bases. The CDR3 contains 19 residues. The V gene end was trimmed by 2 bases and the J gene end by 4 bases; junction bases not matched to a gene: 7. Here the CDR3 reads CASSLPGLAGGPSTGELFF. CDR3 nucleotide sequence: TGTGCCAGCAGTTTACCGGGACTAGCGGGGGGGCCGAGCACCGGGGAGCTGTTTTTT.

This chain connects TRBV9 to TRBJ1-3; D gene uncertain. V lost 3 bases and J lost 6, with 4 bases in between. Germline V gene data show CDR1 as SGDLS and CDR2 as YYNGEE. CDR3 length: 11 residues. Here the CDR3 reads CASSAENTIYF. The CDR3 nucleotides read TGTGCCAGCAGCGCAGAAAACACCATATATTTT.

V gene TRBV6-5 combines with J gene TRBJ2-6; D not certain. Germline lookup yields CDR1 MNHEY and CDR2 SVGAGI. V was cut by 2 bases and J by 0 bases, with 5 bases left in between. The CDR3 has 15 amino acids. CDR3: CASSYEYSGANVLTF. Here the CDR3 DNA reads TGTGCCAGCAGTTACGAATACTCTGGGGCCAACGTCCTGACTTTC.

The chain uses TRBV6-2 or TRBV6-3 and TRBJ2-4, with 7 bases aligning to TRBD1. The J segment lost 13 bases and the V segment lost 3 bases, leaving 3 bases of the junction unmatched. The CDR3 contains 11 residues. Per germline, CDR1 MNHEY and CDR2 SVGEGT. This CDR3 is CASSYQGQQYF. For the CDR3, the DNA is TGTGCCAGCAGTTATCAGGGACAGCAGTACTTC.

This clonotype was observed many times. CDR3 sequence reads: CASSFKLAGGNTGELFF. As DNA, the CDR3 is TGTGCCAGCAGCTTTAAACTAGCGGGGGGAAACACCGGGGAGCTGTTTTTT. The chain links TRBV7-2 to TRBJ2-2; 12 bases align to TRBD2. This CDR3 comprises 17 residues. Per the germline V gene, CDR1 is SGHTA and CDR2 is FQGNSA. The J segment lost 2 bases and the V segment lost 3 bases, leaving 4 bases of the junction unmatched.